The source of this TCR beta chain is a study of T cell clones after liver transplantation. Study overall: A pre-transplant mixed lymphocyte reaction with TCRbeta sequencing defined graft-donor-reactive clones followed in post-transplant blood. Three of the eight recipients were HCV-positive; the rest had non-autoimmune, non-viral transplant indications.

Study findings and constraints: Post-transplant time points were not standardized, so conclusions are preliminary.

Regarding this clone: As yet, its antigen is unknown.

Trimming stripped 4 bases from V and 0 bases from J, with 16 bases between. CDR1 and CDR2 from the germline V gene are MDHEN and SYDVKM. The CDR3 contains 17 residues. Data came from immunoSEQ multiplex PCR; TCRdb stores just in-frame clones and leaves some out. The table includes under 130,000 clones, 80% to 90% detected once. Here the sequenced sample was CD4+ T cells from blood, taken 47 months after liver transplant. The sequence was collected from a human patient who received a liver transplant. Some of the T cells may derive from the graft donor. The rearrangement uses TRBV28 and TRBJ2-1; D not resolved. This chain's CDR3 is CASSSYDPLGSYNEQFF. The CDR3 coding sequence is TGTGCCAGCAGTTCTTACGACCCCCTGGGCTCCTACAATGAGCAGTTCTTC.